One TCR beta chain is described in this entry. Deletions cut 7 bases from V and 14 bases from J, with 12 bases between. There are 10 residues in the CDR3. CDR1 is SEHNR and CDR2 is FQNEAQ in the germline V gene (reference sequence). This entry belongs to a study of shared clonotypes between healthy human individuals. Sequencing used immunoSEQ multiplex PCR; TCRdb keeps in-frame clones, though not all of them. The top ten hold 0.4% to 0.45% of the sample, which has some 1,600,000 clones, around 98% seen once. Sequenced: naive CD4+ T cells sorted from blood. Subset meaning: CD45RA+ positively selected. This receptor was identified in a young man in good health. The chain links TRBV7-9 to TRBJ2-1; perhaps TRBD2 as D (6 bases). CDR3 amino acids: CASTRKREFF. DNA of the CDR3: TGTGCCAGCACAAGAAAGCGGGAGTTCTTC.